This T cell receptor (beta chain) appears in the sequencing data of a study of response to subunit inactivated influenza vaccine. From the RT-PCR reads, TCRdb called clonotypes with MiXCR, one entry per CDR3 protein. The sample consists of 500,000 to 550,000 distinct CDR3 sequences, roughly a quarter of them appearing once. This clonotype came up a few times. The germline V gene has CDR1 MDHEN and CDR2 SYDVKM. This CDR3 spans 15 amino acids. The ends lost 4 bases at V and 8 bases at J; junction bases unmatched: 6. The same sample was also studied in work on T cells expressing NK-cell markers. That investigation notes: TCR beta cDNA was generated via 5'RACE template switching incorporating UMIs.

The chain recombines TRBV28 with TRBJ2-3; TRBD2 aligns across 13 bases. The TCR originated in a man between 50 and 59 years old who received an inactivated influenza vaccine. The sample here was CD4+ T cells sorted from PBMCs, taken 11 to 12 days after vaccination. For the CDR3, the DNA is TGTGCCAGCAGTTCCCGGACTAGCGGGAGTGGTACGCAGTATTTT. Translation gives CASSSRTSGSGTQYF.